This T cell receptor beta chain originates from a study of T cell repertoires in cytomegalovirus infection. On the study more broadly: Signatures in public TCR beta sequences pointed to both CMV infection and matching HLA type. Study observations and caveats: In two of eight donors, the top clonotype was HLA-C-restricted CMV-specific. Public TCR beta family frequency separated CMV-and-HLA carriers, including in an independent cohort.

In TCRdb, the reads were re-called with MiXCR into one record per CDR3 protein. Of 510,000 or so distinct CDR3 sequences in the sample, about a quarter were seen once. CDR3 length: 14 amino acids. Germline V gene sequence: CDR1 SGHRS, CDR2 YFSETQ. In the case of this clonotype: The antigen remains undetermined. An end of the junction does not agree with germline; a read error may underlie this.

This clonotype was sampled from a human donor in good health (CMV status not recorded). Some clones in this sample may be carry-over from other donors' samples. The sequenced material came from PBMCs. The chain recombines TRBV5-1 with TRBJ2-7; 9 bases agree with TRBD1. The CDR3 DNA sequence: TGCGCCGGCAGTCGTGTGGACAGGGGTTCCGAGCAGTACTTC. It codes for CAGSRVDRGSEQYF. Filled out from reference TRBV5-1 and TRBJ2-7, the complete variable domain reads KAGVTQTPRYLIKTRGQQVTLSCSPISGHRSVSWYQQTPGQGLQFLFEYFSETQRNKGNFPGRFSGRQFSNSRSEMNVSTLELGDSALYLCAGSRVDRGSEQYFGPGTRLTVT.